This TCR beta chain is drawn from a study of T cells in Graves' hyperthyroidism and ophthalmopathy. This clonotype has more than one count but fewer than ten. Aged 18 to 65, the patients had hyperthyroidism that was newly diagnosed and had lasted under 2 months. The PBMCs were taken from around 10 ml of fresh peripheral blood. The V segment lost 5 bases and the J segment 5 bases; nucleotides outside the gene matches: 15. CDR1 LNHDA and CDR2 SQIVND come from the germline V gene (reference sequence). This CDR3 is 16 amino acids long. RNA transcripts provided the source from which TCR beta CDR3 regions were amplified. TCR CDR3 underwent first-round RT-PCR with the HTBI primer set. MiXCR, applied by TCRdb to the multiplex PCR reads, yields one record per CDR3 protein. The sample holds about 590,000 distinct CDR3 sequences, 15% to 19% seen once.

The sequencing input was blood. This sequence originates from a woman aged 30 to 39 with Graves' hyperthyroidism. V usage is TRBV19 and J usage is TRBJ2-7; 7 positions agree with TRBD2. CDR3 amino acids: CASSGPLRAGRDEQYF. In nucleotides, the CDR3 is TGTGCCAGTAGTGGCCCCCTGAGAGCGGGACGCGACGAGCAGTACTTC. Variable domain in full (rest from reference TRBV19 and TRBJ2-7): DGGITQSPKYLFRKEGQNVTLSCEQNLNHDAMYWYRQDPGQGLRLIYYSQIVNDFQKGDIAEGYSVSREKKESFPLTVTSAQKNPTAFYLCASSGPLRAGRDEQYFGPGTRLTVT.